This TCR beta chain was sequenced for a study of beta chain features in type 1 diabetes. This clone was seen only a few times. The antigen remains unidentified. Expressed TCRB transcripts got sequenced, as all isolated RNA was reverse transcribed. Generated by immunoSEQ multiplex PCR, the TCRdb table keeps only in-frame clones and is missing some. The sample records some 220,000 clones, approximately 10% being singletons. The CDR3 is made up of 15 amino acids. Germline CDR1 is SGDLS and CDR2 is YYNGEE. V gave up 4 bases and J gave up 2 bases, with 15 bases separating them. Study-wide results and caveats: Type 1 diabetes patients had TCRB CDR3s that were shorter (moderately but significantly so) in all four CD4+ subsets.

Sequenced material: central memory CD4+ T cells from blood. The sequence came from a man younger than 35 in good health. The V and J genes are TRBV9 and TRBJ1-2; D may be TRBD1 (6 bases). CDR3 DNA sequence: TGTGCCAGCAGCCCCTGGACGGGGGCCAACTATGGCTACACCTTC. Its protein product is CASSPWTGANYGYTF.